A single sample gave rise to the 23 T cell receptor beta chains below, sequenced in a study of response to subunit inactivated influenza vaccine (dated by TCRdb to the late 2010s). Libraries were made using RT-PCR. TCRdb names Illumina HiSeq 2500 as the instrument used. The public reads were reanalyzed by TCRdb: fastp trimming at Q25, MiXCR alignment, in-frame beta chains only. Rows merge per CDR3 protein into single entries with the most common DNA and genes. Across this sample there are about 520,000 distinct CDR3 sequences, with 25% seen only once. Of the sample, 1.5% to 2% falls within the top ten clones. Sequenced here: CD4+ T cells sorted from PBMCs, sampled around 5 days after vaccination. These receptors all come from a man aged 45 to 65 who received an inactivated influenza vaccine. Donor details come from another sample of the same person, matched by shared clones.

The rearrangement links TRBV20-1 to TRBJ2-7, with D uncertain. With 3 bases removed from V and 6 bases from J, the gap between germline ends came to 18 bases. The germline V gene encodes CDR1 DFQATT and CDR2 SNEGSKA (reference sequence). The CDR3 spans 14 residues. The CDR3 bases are TGCAGTGCTAGTATTTTGGGGAAACACCCCGAGCAGTACTTC. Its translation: CSASILGKHPEQYF.

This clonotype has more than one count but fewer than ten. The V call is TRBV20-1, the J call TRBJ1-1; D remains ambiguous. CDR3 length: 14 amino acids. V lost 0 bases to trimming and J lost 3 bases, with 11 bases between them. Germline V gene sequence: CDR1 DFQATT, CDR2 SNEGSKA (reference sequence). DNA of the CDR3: TGCAGTGCTAGAGACTTCGGGCGTTACACTGAAGCTTTCTTT. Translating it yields CSARDFGRYTEAFF.

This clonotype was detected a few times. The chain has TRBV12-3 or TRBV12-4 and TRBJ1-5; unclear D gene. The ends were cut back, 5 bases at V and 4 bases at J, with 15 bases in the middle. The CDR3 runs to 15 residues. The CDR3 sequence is CASSPQGRFNQPQHF. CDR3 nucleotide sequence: TGTGCCAGCAGTCCGCAAGGACGGTTTAATCAGCCCCAGCATTTT.

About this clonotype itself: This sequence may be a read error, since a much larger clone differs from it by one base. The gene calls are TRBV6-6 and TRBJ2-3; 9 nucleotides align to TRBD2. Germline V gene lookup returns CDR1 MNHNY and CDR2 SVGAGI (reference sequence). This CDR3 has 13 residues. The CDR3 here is CACRLAGTDTQYF. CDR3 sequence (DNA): TGTGCCTGCAGACTAGCGGGCACAGATACGCAGTATTTT.

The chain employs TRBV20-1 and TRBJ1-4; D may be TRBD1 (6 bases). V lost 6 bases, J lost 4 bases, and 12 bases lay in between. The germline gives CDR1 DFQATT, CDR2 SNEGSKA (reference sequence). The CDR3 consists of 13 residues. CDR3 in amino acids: CSALDRSNEKLFF. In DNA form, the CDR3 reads TGCAGTGCCTTGGACAGAAGTAATGAAAAACTGTTTTTT.

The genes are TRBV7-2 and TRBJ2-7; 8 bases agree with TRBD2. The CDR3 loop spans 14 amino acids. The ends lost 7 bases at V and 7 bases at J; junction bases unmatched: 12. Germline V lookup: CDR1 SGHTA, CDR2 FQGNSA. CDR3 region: CASTPAGVTGEQYF. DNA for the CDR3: TGTGCCAGCACCCCAGCGGGGGTGACTGGGGAGCAGTACTTC. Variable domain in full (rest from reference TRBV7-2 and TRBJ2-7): GAGVSQSPSNKVTEKGKDVELRCDPISGHTALYWYRQSLGQGLEFLIYFQGNSAPDKSGLPSDRFSAERTGGSVSTLTIQRTQQEDSAVYLCASTPAGVTGEQYFGPGTRLTVT.

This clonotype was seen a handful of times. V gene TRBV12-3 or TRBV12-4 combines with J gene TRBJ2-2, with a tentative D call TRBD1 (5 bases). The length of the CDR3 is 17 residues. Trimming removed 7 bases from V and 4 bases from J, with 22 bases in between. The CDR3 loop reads CASMGLVTQGGTGELFF. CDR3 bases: TGTGCCAGCATGGGGTTGGTTACTCAGGGTGGCACCGGGGAGCTGTTTTTT.

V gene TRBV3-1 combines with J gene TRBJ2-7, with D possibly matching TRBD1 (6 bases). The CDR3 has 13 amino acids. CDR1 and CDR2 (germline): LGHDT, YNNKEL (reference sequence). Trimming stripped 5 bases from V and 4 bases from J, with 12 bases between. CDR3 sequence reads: CASSTIQGYEQYF. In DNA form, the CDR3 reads TGTGCCAGCAGCACAATACAGGGATACGAGCAGTACTTC.

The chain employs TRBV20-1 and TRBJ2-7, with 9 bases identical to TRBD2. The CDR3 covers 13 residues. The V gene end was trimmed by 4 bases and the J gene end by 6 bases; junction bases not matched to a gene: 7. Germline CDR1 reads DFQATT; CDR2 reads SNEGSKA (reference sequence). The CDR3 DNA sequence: TGCAGTGCTAAGGCGGGGGGGCCCGGCGAGCAGTACTTC. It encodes CSAKAGGPGEQYF.

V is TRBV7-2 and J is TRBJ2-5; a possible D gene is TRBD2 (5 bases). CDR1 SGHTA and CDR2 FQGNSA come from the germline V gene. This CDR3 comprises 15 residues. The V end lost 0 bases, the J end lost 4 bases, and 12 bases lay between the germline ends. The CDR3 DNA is TGTGCCAGCAGCTTAGCGGGCCGGGGATCAGAGACCCAGTACTTC. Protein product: CASSLAGRGSETQYF.

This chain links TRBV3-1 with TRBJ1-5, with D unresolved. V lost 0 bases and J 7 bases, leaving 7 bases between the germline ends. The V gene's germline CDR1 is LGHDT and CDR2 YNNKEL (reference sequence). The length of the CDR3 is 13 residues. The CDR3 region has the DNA TGTGCCAGCAGCCAAGATAGGACGCAGCCCCAGCATTTT. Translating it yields CASSQDRTQPQHF.

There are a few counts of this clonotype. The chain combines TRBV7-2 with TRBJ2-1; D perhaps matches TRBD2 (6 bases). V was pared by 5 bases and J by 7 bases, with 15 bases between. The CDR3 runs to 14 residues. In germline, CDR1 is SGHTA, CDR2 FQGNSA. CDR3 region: CASSQMTSRNEQFF. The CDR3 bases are TGTGCCAGCAGCCAAATGACTAGTAGGAATGAGCAGTTCTTC.

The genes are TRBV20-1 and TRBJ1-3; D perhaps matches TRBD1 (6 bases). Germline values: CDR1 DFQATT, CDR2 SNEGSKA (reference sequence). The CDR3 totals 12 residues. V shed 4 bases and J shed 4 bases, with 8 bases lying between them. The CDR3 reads CSAKTGGNTIYF. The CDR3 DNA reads TGCAGTGCTAAGACAGGAGGAAACACCATATATTTT.

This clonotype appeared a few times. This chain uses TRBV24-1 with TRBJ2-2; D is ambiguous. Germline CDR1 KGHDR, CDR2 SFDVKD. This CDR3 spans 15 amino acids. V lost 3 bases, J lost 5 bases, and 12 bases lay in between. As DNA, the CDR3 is TGTGCCACCAGTGATGGGTTTGGGCCGACCGGGGAGCTGTTTTTT. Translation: CATSDGFGPTGELFF.

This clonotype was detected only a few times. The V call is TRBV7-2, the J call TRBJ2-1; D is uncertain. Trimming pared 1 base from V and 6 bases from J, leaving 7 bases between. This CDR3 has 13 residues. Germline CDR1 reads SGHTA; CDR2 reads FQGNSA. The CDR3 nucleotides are TGTGCCAGCAGCTTAGGGGCCACCAATGAGCAGTTCTTC. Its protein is CASSLGATNEQFF.

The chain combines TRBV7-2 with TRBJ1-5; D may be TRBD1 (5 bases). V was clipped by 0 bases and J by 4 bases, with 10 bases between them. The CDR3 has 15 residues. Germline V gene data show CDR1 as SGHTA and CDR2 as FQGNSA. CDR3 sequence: CASSLAQGPNQPQHF. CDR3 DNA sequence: TGTGCCAGCAGCTTAGCGCAGGGACCTAATCAGCCCCAGCATTTT.

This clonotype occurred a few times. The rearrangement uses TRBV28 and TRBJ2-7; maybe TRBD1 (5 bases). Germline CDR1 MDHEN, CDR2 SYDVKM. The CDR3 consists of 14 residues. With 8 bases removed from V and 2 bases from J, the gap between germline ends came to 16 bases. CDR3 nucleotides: TGTGCCAGCGCATCGTTCAGGGTCCCCTACGAGCAGTACTTC. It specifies CASASFRVPYEQYF.

The CDR3, as DNA: TGCGCCAGCAGGAAGACAGGGGGTAATGAGCAGTTCTTC. This codes for CASRKTGGNEQFF. V is TRBV5-1 and J is TRBJ2-1; TRBD1 matches 9 bases. Unmatched junction bases numbered 4, after V lost 5 bases and J lost 7 bases. CDR1 SGHRS and CDR2 YFSETQ come from the germline V gene. The CDR3 totals 13 residues.

CDR3 region: CASSLLRLFSWDARTDTQYF. CDR3 coding DNA: TGTGCCAGCAGCTTACTACGATTGTTCTCGTGGGACGCACGCACAGATACGCAGTATTTT. The rearrangement joins TRBV11-1 to TRBJ2-3; D possibly uses TRBD1 or TRBD2 (5 bases each). Trimming took 2 bases from V and 1 from J, leaving 25 bases between them. CDR3 length equals 20 residues. Germline V gene lookup returns CDR1 SGHAT and CDR2 FQDESV (reference sequence).

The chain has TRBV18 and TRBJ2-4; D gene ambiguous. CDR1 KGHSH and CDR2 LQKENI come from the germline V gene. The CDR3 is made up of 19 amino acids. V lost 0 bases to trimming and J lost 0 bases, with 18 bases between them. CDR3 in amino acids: CASSPPARLGDLAKNIQYF. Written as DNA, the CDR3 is TGTGCCAGCTCACCACCGGCCAGGTTGGGCGATCTAGCCAAAAACATTCAGTACTTC.

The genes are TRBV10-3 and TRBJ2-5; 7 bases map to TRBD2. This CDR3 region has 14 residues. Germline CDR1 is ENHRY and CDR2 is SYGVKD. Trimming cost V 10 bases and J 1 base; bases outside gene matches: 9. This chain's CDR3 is CATERGGGQETQYF. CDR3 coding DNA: TGTGCCACCGAACGGGGCGGGGGCCAAGAGACCCAGTACTTC.

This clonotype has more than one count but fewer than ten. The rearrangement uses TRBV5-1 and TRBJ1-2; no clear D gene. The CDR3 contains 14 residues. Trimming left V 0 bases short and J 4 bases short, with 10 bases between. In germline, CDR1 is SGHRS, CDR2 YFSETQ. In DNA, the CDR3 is TGCGCCAGCAGCTTGGATCACAAATCCTATGGCTACACCTTC. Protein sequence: CASSLDHKSYGYTF.

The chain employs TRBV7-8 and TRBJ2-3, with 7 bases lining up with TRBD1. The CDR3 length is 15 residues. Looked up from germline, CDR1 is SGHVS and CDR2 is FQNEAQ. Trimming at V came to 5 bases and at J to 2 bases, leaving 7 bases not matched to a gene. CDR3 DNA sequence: TGTGCCAGCAGCCCTGACAGGGTTGCCACAGATACGCAGTATTTT. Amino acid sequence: CASSPDRVATDTQYF.